This TCR beta chain was retrieved from a study of T cells in women clearing cervical HPV infection. TCR beta CDR3 amplified by multiplex PCR from approximately 1,200 ng genomic DNA. Data came from immunoSEQ multiplex PCR; TCRdb stores just in-frame clones and leaves some out. The sample's table shows about 25,000 clones. Comment on this clone: Antigen specificity is unknown. The CDR3 goes on 3 residues after the read ends, and that part is filled in from the germline J gene.

Germline CDR1 reads SGHRS; CDR2 reads YFSETQ. The CDR3 loop spans 17 amino acids. The V and J ends lost 3 bases and 1 base respectively, with 19 bases between them. Study-wide results and limits: Combining TCR richness with V gene abundances gave approximately 0.84 AUC. Richness differences could reflect unmeasured T-cell content per sample. CIN3+ cases had significantly higher TCR richness than controls; evenness did not differ.

J is TRBJ1-1 and V is TRBV5-1, with a possible D match to TRBD1 (5 bases). The receptor comes from a woman between 18 and 70 years old with a cervical HPV16 infection that either progressed to CIN3+ or cleared (not recorded which). Input material: blood buffy coat. Here the CDR3 reads CASSSRGGRDGNTEAFF. CDR3 DNA (partial): TGCGCCAGCAGCTCCCGGGGGGGAAGAGATGGGAACACTGAA.